Presented here are 26 T cell receptor beta chains from one specimen sequenced in a study of regulatory T cells. The primer mix had 52 TRBV and 13 TRBJ primers. Using immunoSEQ multiplex PCR, the repertoire was profiled, and TCRdb retains in-frame clones only, with some absent. The repertoire holds 17,000 or so clones, under 95% seen once, with roughly 32% in the top ten. The sequenced material came from CD8+ T cells sorted from blood. The receptors were gathered from a person aged 18-29 years with CD3G deficiency.

The CDR3, as DNA: TGTGCCAGCGGACAGACAGGGCACACTGAAGCTTTCTTT. As protein: CASGQTGHTEAFF. The genes are TRBV2 and TRBJ1-1; 7 bases map to TRBD1. The CDR3 totals 13 residues. Germline values: CDR1 SNHLY, CDR2 FYNNEI. J gave up 3 bases and V 8 bases, and 6 bases lay outside the gene matches. The full variable domain, rest sourced from reference TRBV2 and TRBJ1-1, is EPEVTQTPSHQVTQMGQEVILRCVPISNHLYFYWYRQILGQKVEFLVSFYNNEISEKSEIFDDQFSVERPDGSNFTLKIRSTKLEDSAMYFCASGQTGHTEAFFGQGTRLTVV.

The rearrangement uses TRBV7-3 and TRBJ2-3; maybe TRBD2 (6 bases). The CDR3 loop spans 18 amino acids. The V gene lost 5 bases and the J gene lost 2 bases, with 23 bases spanning the gap. Germline loops: CDR1 SGHTA, CDR2 FQGTGA. CDR3 protein: CASSPQGWDGGTTDTQYF. The CDR3, as DNA: TGTGCCAGCAGCCCCCAAGGTTGGGACGGGGGAACCACAGATACGCAGTATTTT.

This clone was seen a handful of times. The genes are TRBV4-3 and TRBJ2-2; 9 bases align to TRBD1. V was pared by 0 bases and J by 7 bases, with 6 bases of the junction left unmatched. CDR1 and CDR2 (germline): LGHNA, YSLEER. CDR3 length equals 16 residues. The CDR3 here is CASSQDGTGSDGELFF. CDR3 bases: TGCGCCAGCAGCCAAGATGGGACAGGGTCGGACGGGGAGCTGTTTTTT.

V and J are TRBV19 and TRBJ1-2, with unresolved D. The CDR3 contains 13 residues. The V and J ends lost 5 bases and 4 bases respectively, with 11 bases between them. Germline assignment: CDR1 LNHDA and CDR2 SQIVND (reference sequence). The CDR3 protein is CASSVTTLYGYTF. The CDR3 DNA follows: TGTGCCAGTAGTGTGACGACCCTCTATGGCTACACCTTC.

The gene calls are TRBV6-5 and TRBJ1-1, with 10 nucleotides matching TRBD1. The germline gives CDR1 MNHEY, CDR2 SVGAGI. Trimming at V came to 7 bases and at J to 7 bases, leaving 9 bases not matched to a gene. This CDR3 has 14 residues. The CDR3 region is CASISDRGRDEAFF. The CDR3 nucleotides are TGTGCCAGCATCTCAGACAGGGGGCGTGATGAAGCTTTCTTT.

The J gene is TRBJ2-7, the V gene TRBV15; 7 nucleotides align to TRBD1. The CDR3 is 14 residues long. V shed 8 bases and J 2 bases; nucleotides not matched to a gene: 9. Germline CDR1 LNHNV, CDR2 YYDKDF (reference sequence). In nucleotides, the CDR3 is TGTGCCACCCAGGATCGGGACAGTCCCTACGAGCAGTACTTC. Translating gives CATQDRDSPYEQYF.

The rearrangement joins TRBV5-1 to TRBJ1-1; D gene uncertain. CDR1 and CDR2 from the germline V gene are SGHRS and YFSETQ. Trimming took 2 bases from V and 4 from J, leaving 12 bases between them. The CDR3 is 14 amino acids. CDR3 sequence: CASSLAGLGTEAFF. CDR3 coding DNA: TGCGCCAGCAGCTTAGCCGGGCTGGGCACTGAAGCTTTCTTT.

The chain has TRBV19 and TRBJ2-5, with D hard to call. The ends were cut back, 2 bases at V and 4 bases at J, with 5 bases in the middle. Germline V gives CDR1 LNHDA, CDR2 SQIVND (reference sequence). The CDR3 has 12 residues. The CDR3 loop is CASSISGETQYF. As DNA, the CDR3 is TGTGCCAGTAGTATAAGTGGAGAGACCCAGTACTTC. The variable domain in full, with the rest retrieved from reference TRBV19 and TRBJ2-5, is DGGITQSPKYLFRKEGQNVTLSCEQNLNHDAMYWYRQDPGQGLRLIYYSQIVNDFQKGDIAEGYSVSREKKESFPLTVTSAQKNPTAFYLCASSISGETQYFGPGTRLLVL.

The genes are TRBV19 and TRBJ2-3; the D is unclear. Per the germline V gene, CDR1 is LNHDA and CDR2 is SQIVND (reference sequence). The CDR3 spans 13 residues. V lost 10 bases, J lost 0 bases, and 11 bases lay in between. The DNA of the CDR3 is TGTGCCACAGAAAAGACTAGCACAGATACGCAGTATTTT. Protein product: CATEKTSTDTQYF.

The V call is TRBV27, the J call TRBJ1-6; no clear D. Germline lookup yields CDR1 MNHEY and CDR2 SMNVEV (reference sequence). The CDR3 length is 12 residues. Between the trimmed V and J ends, which lost 3 bases and 7 bases, there was a span of 4 bases. In DNA form, the CDR3 reads TGTGCCAGCAGTTTCTCCAATTCACCCCTCCACTTT. Amino acids: CASSFSNSPLHF.

V and J are TRBV4-3 and TRBJ1-5, with 9 bases aligning to TRBD1. With 4 bases clipped from V and 5 bases from J, the junction kept 6 bases outside the gene matches. Germline-derived CDR1 and CDR2 are LGHNA and YSLEER. This CDR3 region has 15 residues. For the CDR3, the DNA is TGCGCCAGCAGCCCGTACAGGGGGCCGGATCAGCCCCAGCATTTT. Amino acid sequence: CASSPYRGPDQPQHF.

The genes are TRBV6-1 and TRBJ1-1; D not resolved. From germline, CDR1 is MNHNS and CDR2 SASEGT. The CDR3 loop spans 16 amino acids. V was cut by 2 bases and J by 6 bases, with 19 bases left in between. The CDR3 sequence: CASSEFGPGINSEAFF. Here the CDR3 DNA reads TGTGCCAGCAGTGAATTTGGTCCGGGAATTAATTCTGAAGCTTTCTTT.

The chain combines TRBV19 with TRBJ2-5, with D perhaps TRBD2 (5 bases). The CDR3 has 14 amino acids. Between the trimmed V and J ends, which lost 2 bases and 0 bases, there was a span of 7 bases. CDR1 and CDR2 (germline): LNHDA, SQIVND (reference sequence). CDR3 residues: CASSILGNQETQYF. CDR3 in DNA: TGTGCCAGTAGTATACTCGGGAACCAAGAGACCCAGTACTTC.

The chain joins TRBV7-2 to TRBJ2-7, with 8 bases identical to TRBD1. With 4 bases clipped from V and 1 base from J, the junction kept 0 bases outside the gene matches. This CDR3 contains 13 residues. Germline V gene lookup returns CDR1 SGHTA and CDR2 FQGNSA. The CDR3 is CASSWTGSYEQYF. The CDR3, as DNA: TGTGCCAGCAGCTGGACAGGGTCCTACGAGCAGTACTTC.

The chain joins TRBV7-9 to TRBJ1-2, with 8 bases fitting TRBD1. CDR3 length: 14 amino acids. With 5 bases clipped from V and 4 bases from J, the junction kept 6 bases outside the gene matches. The germline gives CDR1 SEHNR, CDR2 FQNEAQ (reference sequence). The CDR3 loop reads CASSPGGGGYGYTF. DNA of the CDR3: TGTGCCAGCAGCCCAGGGGGCGGGGGCTATGGCTACACCTTC. Variable domain in full (rest from reference TRBV7-9 and TRBJ1-2): DTGVSQNPRHKITKRGQNVTFRCDPISEHNRLYWYRQTLGQGPEFLTYFQNEAQLEKSRLLSDRFSAERPKGSFSTLEIQRTEQGDSAMYLCASSPGGGGYGYTFGSGTRLTVV.

V and J are TRBV7-9 and TRBJ2-3, with 10 bases matching TRBD2. The germline gives CDR1 SEHNR, CDR2 FQNEAQ (reference sequence). Trimming cost V 5 bases and J 4 bases; bases outside gene matches: 9. The CDR3 has 16 residues. The DNA for the CDR3 is TGTGCCAGCAGCGACGACAGCGGGGGGGATCCAGATACGCAGTATTTT. Amino acids: CASSDDSGGDPDTQYF.

V gene TRBV4-1 combines with J gene TRBJ1-1, with TRBD1 as a possible D gene (5 bases). The germline gives CDR1 MGHRA, CDR2 YSYEKL. This CDR3 is 15 amino acids long. The V and J ends lost 1 base and 2 bases respectively, with 11 bases between them. DNA of the CDR3: TGCGCCAGCAGCCAAGTAGGGGACCTAAACACTGAAGCTTTCTTT. Its protein is CASSQVGDLNTEAFF.

J is TRBJ2-7 and V is TRBV7-3; possibly TRBD1 for D (5 bases). Trimming removed 7 bases from V and 4 bases from J, with 20 bases in between. In germline, CDR1 is SGHTA, CDR2 FQGTGA. CDR3 length equals 15 residues. Here the CDR3 DNA reads TGTGCCAGCACCCCCCCCCGCCCAGGGTCGTACGAGCAGTACGTC. This sequence encodes CASTPPRPGSYEQYV.

CDR3 bases: TGTGCCAGCAGTTACTCCGGCGGAGAGTCCGAGCAGTACTTC. Translating it yields CASSYSGGESEQYF. V and J are TRBV6-5 and TRBJ2-7; no firm D call. This CDR3 has 14 residues. V was clipped by 0 bases and J by 6 bases, with 12 bases between them. Germline lookup yields CDR1 MNHEY and CDR2 SVGAGI.

The chain is built from TRBV9 and TRBJ1-1; unclear D gene. The CDR3 covers 14 residues. The germline V gene has CDR1 SGDLS and CDR2 YYNGEE. The V end lost 2 bases, the J end lost 5 bases, and 13 bases lay between the germline ends. CDR3 in amino acids: CASSVSGVGTEAFF. DNA of the CDR3: TGTGCCAGCAGCGTCTCTGGGGTAGGGACTGAAGCTTTCTTT.

V gene TRBV6-1 combines with J gene TRBJ2-7; D not resolved. V lost 4 bases and J 2 bases, leaving 9 bases between the germline ends. The CDR3 has 13 residues. Germline V gene sequence: CDR1 MNHNS, CDR2 SASEGT. CDR3 loop: CASSAIGPYEQYF. CDR3 sequence (DNA): TGTGCCAGCAGTGCTATCGGGCCCTACGAGCAGTACTTC.

The V call is TRBV30, the J call TRBJ2-7; D remains unclear. Trimming took 3 bases from V and 3 from J, leaving 12 bases between them. The CDR3 has 13 residues. The germline V gene has CDR1 GTSNPN and CDR2 SVGIG (reference sequence). The CDR3 is CAWRSPGFYEQYF. Written as DNA, the CDR3 is TGTGCCTGGAGATCCCCCGGGTTCTACGAGCAGTACTTC.

The chain is built from TRBV6-5 and TRBJ1-2; TRBD1 aligns across 7 bases. The CDR3 covers 16 residues. From germline, CDR1 is MNHEY and CDR2 SVGAGI. Trimming at V came to 0 bases and at J to 0 bases, leaving 4 bases not matched to a gene. CDR3 protein: CASSYSGQGANYGYTF. For the CDR3, the DNA is TGTGCCAGCAGTTACTCCGGGCAGGGGGCTAACTATGGCTACACCTTC.

The CDR3 DNA reads as TGCGCCAGCAGCACCTACAGGGCCCCCGGGGAGCTGTTTTTT. Translation: CASSTYRAPGELFF. The V call is TRBV5-1, the J call TRBJ2-2; a weak D match, TRBD1 (6 bases). Germline assignment: CDR1 SGHRS and CDR2 YFSETQ. The CDR3 has 14 amino acids. The V gene lost 4 bases and the J gene lost 6 bases, with 13 bases spanning the gap. Using reference TRBV5-1 and TRBJ2-2 for the parts outside the CDR3, the full variable domain is KAGVTQTPRYLIKTRGQQVTLSCSPISGHRSVSWYQQTPGQGLQFLFEYFSETQRNKGNFPGRFSGRQFSNSRSEMNVSTLELGDSALYLCASSTYRAPGELFFGEGSRLTVL.

This chain joins TRBV7-9 and TRBJ2-3; no firm D call. V shed 1 base and J shed 6 bases, with 5 bases lying between them. Germline V gene sequence: CDR1 SEHNR, CDR2 FQNEAQ (reference sequence). The CDR3 totals 12 residues. In DNA form, the CDR3 reads TGTGCCAGCAGCTTAGTGTCTGATACGCAGTATTTT. It is translated as CASSLVSDTQYF. Full variable domain (remainder filled in from reference TRBV7-9 and TRBJ2-3): DTGVSQNPRHKITKRGQNVTFRCDPISEHNRLYWYRQTLGQGPEFLTYFQNEAQLEKSRLLSDRFSAERPKGSFSTLEIQRTEQGDSAMYLCASSLVSDTQYFGPGTRLTVL.

The genes are TRBV27 and TRBJ2-5; TRBD1 aligns across 7 bases. V gave up 4 bases and J gave up 1 base; unmatched junction bases: 15. The V gene's germline CDR1 is MNHEY and CDR2 SMNVEV (reference sequence). The length of the CDR3 is 18 residues. CDR3 coding DNA: TGTGCCAGCAGTTCATCGACAGGGCGGTATCTCATCCAAGAGACCCAGTACTTC. Translation gives CASSSSTGRYLIQETQYF.